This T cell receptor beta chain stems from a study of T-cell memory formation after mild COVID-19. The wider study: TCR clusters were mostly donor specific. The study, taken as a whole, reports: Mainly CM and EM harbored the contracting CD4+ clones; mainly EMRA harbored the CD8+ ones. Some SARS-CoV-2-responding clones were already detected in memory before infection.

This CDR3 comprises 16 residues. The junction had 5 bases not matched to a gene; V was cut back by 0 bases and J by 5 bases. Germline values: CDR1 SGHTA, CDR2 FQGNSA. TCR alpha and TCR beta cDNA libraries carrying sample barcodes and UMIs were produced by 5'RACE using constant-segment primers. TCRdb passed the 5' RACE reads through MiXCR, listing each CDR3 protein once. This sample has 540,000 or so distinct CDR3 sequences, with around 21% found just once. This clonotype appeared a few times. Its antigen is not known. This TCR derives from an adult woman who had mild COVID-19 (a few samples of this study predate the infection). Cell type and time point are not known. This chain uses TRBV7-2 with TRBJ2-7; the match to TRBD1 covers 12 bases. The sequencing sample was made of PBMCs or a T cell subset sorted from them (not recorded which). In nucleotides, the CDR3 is TGTGCCAGCAGCTTAGCGCCGGGACAGGGGGCGAACGAGCAGTACTTC. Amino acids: CASSLAPGQGANEQYF.